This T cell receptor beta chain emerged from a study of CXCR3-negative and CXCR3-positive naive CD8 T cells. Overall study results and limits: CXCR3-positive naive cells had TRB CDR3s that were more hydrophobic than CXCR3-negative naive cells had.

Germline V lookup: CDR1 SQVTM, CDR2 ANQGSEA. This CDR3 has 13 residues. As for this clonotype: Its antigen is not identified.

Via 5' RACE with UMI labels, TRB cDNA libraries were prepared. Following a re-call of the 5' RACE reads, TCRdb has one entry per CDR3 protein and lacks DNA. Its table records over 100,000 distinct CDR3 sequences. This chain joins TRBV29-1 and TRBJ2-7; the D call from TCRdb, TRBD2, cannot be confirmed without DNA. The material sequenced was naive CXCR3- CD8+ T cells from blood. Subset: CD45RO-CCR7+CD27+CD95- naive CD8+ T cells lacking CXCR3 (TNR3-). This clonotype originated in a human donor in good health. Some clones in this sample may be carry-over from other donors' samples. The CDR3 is CSVGGDYYGEQYF.